This TCR beta chain was identified in a study of CD8 T cells in ankylosing spondylitis. Germline lookup yields CDR1 LNHNV and CDR2 YYDKDF (reference sequence). The CDR3 runs to 14 residues. Trimming cost V 8 bases and J 2 bases, with 16 bases left between them. This clonotype came up a few times. Each TCR beta library was made by quantitative 5'-RACE that incorporated molecular barcodes. TCRdb used MiXCR to reprocess the 5' RACE reads, holding one entry per CDR3 protein. Here the sample spans just under 350,000 distinct CDR3 sequences, under 15% being singletons. The sequence came from a male donor with ankylosing spondylitis or in good health (not recorded which). This chain joins TRBV15 and TRBJ2-7; D not certain. Material for sequencing was blood, either unsorted or a sorted T cell fraction (not recorded which). The CDR3, as DNA: TGTGCCACCTCCCCCACAACTCATGCCTACGAGCAGTACTTC. It translates to CATSPTTHAYEQYF.